The TCR beta chain under discussion was sequenced for a study of blood T cell repertoires in COVID-19. Study summary: The study drew acute and convalescent COVID-19 samples from the United States, Italy and Spain. T cells, B-cell-depleted T cells, or PBMCs supplied cDNA or gDNA.

Authors' processing steps: Reference gene primers were amplified, and this amplification served to estimate nucleated cell counts. Assay: immunoSEQ multiplex PCR; the TCRdb copy retains only in-frame clones and omits some. V, J and clone size were drawn from that table, and D and trimming were deduced from the DNA. The profile covers tens of thousands of clones, with around 74% appearing a single time and around 21% taken by the ten largest. The CDR3 length is 16 residues. V shed 1 base, J shed 5 bases, and the junction held 4 bases outside the gene matches. The germline gives CDR1 SGHDN, CDR2 FVKESK.

The origin of this receptor is a man between 65 and 85 years old with acute or convalescent COVID-19. The sample taken for sequencing was peripheral blood. This sequence joins TRBV14 and TRBJ2-5, with TRBD2 matching over 13 bases. This chain's CDR3 is CASSQAGLAGFETQYF. The CDR3 nucleotides are TGTGCCAGCAGCCAAGCGGGACTAGCGGGATTTGAGACCCAGTACTTC.